This T cell receptor (beta chain) was documented in a study of T cell repertoires in aging, cancer and after chemotherapy. TRB rearrangements spanning V, D and J were amplified using mixed TRB-A/B primers. TCRdb redid the calling of the multiplex PCR reads with MiXCR, one entry per CDR3 protein. The sample has around 6,700 distinct CDR3 sequences; 53% are singletons. Regarding the study as a whole: These repertoire data do not allow conclusions about immunological memory after chemotherapy. In healthy donors, age-related TCR diversity loss mainly reflected lost richness.

Details on this clonotype: Its antigen remains unidentified.

The template was genomic DNA from peripheral blood, not RNA. This clonotype was obtained from a human donor with a solid tumor. Sequenced material: blood.

In DNA, the CDR3 is TGTGCCAGCAGCTTGCCCCCTCCCTATTCACCCCTCCACTTT. Its protein product is CASSLPPPYSPLHF. This chain uses TRBV5-6 with TRBJ1-6; D is unresolved. This CDR3 comprises 14 residues. Germline CDR1 SGHDT, CDR2 YYEEEE. V lost 1 base, J lost 8 bases, and 10 bases lay in between.